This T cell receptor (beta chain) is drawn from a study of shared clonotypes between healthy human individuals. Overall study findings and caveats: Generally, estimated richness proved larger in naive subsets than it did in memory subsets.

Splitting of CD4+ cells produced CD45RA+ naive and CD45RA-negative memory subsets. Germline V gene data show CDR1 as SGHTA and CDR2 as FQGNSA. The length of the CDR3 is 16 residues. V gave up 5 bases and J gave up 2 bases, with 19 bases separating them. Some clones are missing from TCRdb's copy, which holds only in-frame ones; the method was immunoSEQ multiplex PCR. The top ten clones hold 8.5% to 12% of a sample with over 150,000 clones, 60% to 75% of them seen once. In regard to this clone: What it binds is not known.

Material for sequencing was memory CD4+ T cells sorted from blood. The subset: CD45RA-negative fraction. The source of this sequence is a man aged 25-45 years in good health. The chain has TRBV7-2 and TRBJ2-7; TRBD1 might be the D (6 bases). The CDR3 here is CASSRGDRKIAYEQYF. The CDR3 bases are TGTGCCAGCAGCCGAGGAGACAGGAAAATTGCCTACGAGCAGTACTTC.